One and the same sample provided the 3 T cell receptor beta chains below, sequenced in a study of blood T cell repertoires in COVID-19. Clones were sequenced by immunoSEQ multiplex PCR, and TCRdb holds only the in-frame ones, with some missing. This sample carries 250,000 or so clones, around four fifths of them seen once, and the ten largest clones take 1.5% to 2%. Sequenced: peripheral blood. The receptors were sampled from a woman of 80 years or more with acute or convalescent COVID-19.

This clone has only a few counts. The V call is TRBV28, the J call TRBJ2-5; D remains ambiguous. The CDR3 spans 14 residues. The germline gives CDR1 MDHEN, CDR2 SYDVKM. Trimming took 3 bases from V and 6 from J, leaving 14 bases between them. The CDR3: CASSLVGSLQTQYF. CDR3 coding DNA: TGTGCCAGCAGTTTGGTTGGTAGTCTGCAGACCCAGTACTTC.

The chain carries TRBV7-3 and TRBJ2-1, with 12 bases identical to TRBD2. CDR1 and CDR2 from the germline V gene are SGHTA and FQGTGA. The J segment lost 4 bases and the V segment lost 2 bases, leaving 6 bases of the junction unmatched. The length of the CDR3 is 17 residues. This CDR3 reads CASSLSLGLAGYNEQFF. The CDR3 DNA is TGTGCCAGCAGCTTATCTCTCGGACTAGCGGGGTACAATGAGCAGTTCTTC.

The CDR3 is CASSQDRYRENGYTF. CDR3 bases: TGCGCCAGCAGCCAAGATCGGTACAGGGAAAATGGCTACACCTTC. The chain joins TRBV4-3 to TRBJ1-2, with a tentative D call TRBD1 (6 bases). This CDR3 has 15 residues. Trimming shortened V by 0 bases and J by 6 bases, and 14 bases separated the two germline ends. CDR1 and CDR2 from the germline V gene are LGHNA and YSLEER.